The rows below give T cell receptor beta chains drawn from one sample of a study of blood T cell repertoires in COVID-19. Here immunoSEQ multiplex PCR was the method, and the copy in TCRdb shows in-frame clones only, minus some. The sample contains 200,000 to 300,000 clones, roughly 81% of which appear only once. The sample was peripheral blood. These receptors all come from a man in his fifties with acute or convalescent COVID-19. CDR3s include the opening cysteine and the closing phenylalanine or tryptophan. Rows give clone size only sometimes, using once, few, many, or a class for an expanded clone.

>TRBV12-5|-
CASGASGINEQYF
>TRBV7-9|-
CASSLPEGTANTGELFF
>TRBV3-1/TRBV3-2|-
CASSPSSLYQETQYF
>TRBV6-6|once
CATASQAGSLIGYTF
>TRBV18|-
CASTPRESGTDTQYF
>TRBV19|-
CASGTSGEETQYF
>TRBV25-1|-
CASSEYWGGTGELFF
>TRBV6-6|once
CASRLIGLGPYEQYF
>TRBV27|-
CASSLFFGTNQPQHF
>TRBV4-1|-
CASSRGGGESYQPQHF
>TRBV28|-
CASRPTGGPQETQYF
>TRBV12-3/TRBV12-4|-
CASSLEGLAGKFF
>TRBV30|-
CAWGPGTGVSEPQHF
>TRBV5-8|few
CASSSSGQGAEQYF
>TRBV19|-
CASTYTGGNSPLHF
>TRBV9|once
CASSVGQLLYNEQFF
>TRBV12-3/TRBV12-4|-
CASSREGGYEQYF
>TRBV27|-
CASSLQGAHTEAFF
>TRBV10-3|-
CAISESARGTTDTQYF
>TRBV9|once
CASSSQDRDGYTF
>TRBV14|-
CASSQTGLVESPLHF
>TRBV12-5|once
CASAQTGLGDSPLHF
>TRBV9|-
CASSVSGAGNTIYF
>TRBV5-4|-
CASSFQSGPNSGNTIYF
>TRBV24-1|once
CATSEDRWNQPQHF
>TRBV5-6|-
CASSWGLAGGGNEQFF
>TRBV12-3/TRBV12-4|-
CASSLDRVKSYTF
>TRBV6-5|-
CASKLELRQPQHF
>TRBV4-1|-
CASSLSSLTNYGYTF
>TRBV19|few
CASSPYSSGNTIYF
>TRBV7-8|-
CASSSQGSNQPQHF
>TRBV6-6|-
CASSYLPYSNQPQHF
>TRBV5-6|few
CASSSGQSTGELFF
>TRBV5-4|-
CASSWAYRGLETQYF
>TRBV9|-
CASSVGLGQINEKLFF
>TRBV19|once
CASTLRYMNTEAFF
>TRBV2|-
CASSETYSGASPLHF
>TRBV19|-
CASSPRGTGVEAFF
>TRBV10-3|once
CAISDAGEDTQYF